This TCR beta chain was captured by sequencing in a study of early T cells in non-severe SARS-CoV-2 infection. Germline V gene sequence: CDR1 MNHNS, CDR2 SASEGT. The CDR3 totals 13 residues. V lost 6 bases and J 0 bases, leaving 8 bases between the germline ends. Study findings and constraints: Using VDJdb, the matching emphasized anti-spike CD8 responses while missing private and CD4 specificities.

Attachment of unique molecular identifiers was made to individual cDNA molecules. TCRdb passed the 5' RACE reads through MiXCR, listing each CDR3 protein once. The table shows more than 45,000 distinct CDR3 sequences, with 6.2% occurring only once. In this sample, this clonotype turned up many times. The antigen remains unidentified. Sequencing was performed on whole blood, taken at baseline. The rearrangement joins TRBV6-1 to TRBJ1-1; D not resolved. This sequence originates from an adult who was a healthcare worker with PCR-confirmed SARS-CoV-2 infection or an uninfected control (not recorded which). The CDR3 sequence: CASSDFVNTEAFF. CDR3 nucleotide sequence: TGTGCCAGCAGCGACTTTGTGAACACTGAAGCTTTCTTT.